Below, one T cell receptor (beta chain) is given with its context. It lacks a known antigen. Base qualities are not at hand, and no much larger clone is one base apart. The junction carries 15 bases between V and J, which are trimmed by 5 bases and 2 bases respectively. The germline V gene (reference sequence) supplies CDR1 SEHNR and CDR2 FQNEAQ. The CDR3 contains 15 residues, cysteine and phenylalanine counted. Just CDR3 DNA is preserved here, 45 bases in frame from base 1. Library creation used the immunoSEQ multiplex PCR assay. TCRdb limited this immuneACCESS table to in-frame rearrangements with V and J called. A share of clones is missing; checked studies link under half to unresolved V genes, and the rest is unexplained. In all, the sample holds under 700,000 clones, and around 78% of those were seen once. The top ten clones comprise around 0.012% of the sample. This specimen comes from a study of shared T cell receptors in the human thymus (dated by TCRdb to the early 2020s). Notes on the research overall: The study examined how self-reactive, shared T-cell receptor alpha chains are generated in the human thymus.

These data also formed part of another study, on human thymus T cells. According to the second study: Immunologically healthy infants undergoing open corrective cardiac surgery for congenital heart defects in Finland were used as donors. The thymus tissue came from surgical resects taken out during corrective cardiac surgery. Usage of V and J gene segments appeared to be biased in both the thymic and the peripheral blood repertoires. Highly overlapping thymic TCR repertoires among unrelated individuals were reported in the related research. TCR alpha and beta repertoires from about 8 infant thymus samples and a few related peripheral blood samples were characterized in the study. Donor ages ranging from about 6 to 250 days were recorded, and a handful of male and a couple of female infants were included in the cohort. Thymocytes were released mechanically from tissue and stored at -70 °C as pellets of about 10-34 million cells. A QIAsymphony instrument was used to extract genomic DNA from frozen cell pellets. Using the immunoSEQ multiplex PCR assay, the TCRB and TCRAD loci were amplified from a standardized quantity of quality-controlled genomic DNA. The amplicons covered the V(D)J region and were long enough to include the CDR3 and to identify the V and J genes. Through the commercial immunoSEQ service, the amplicons were sequenced on an Illumina platform. Primer bias and sequencing errors were corrected as previously described, and TCRAD and TCRB were defined on the basis of the IMGT database. Analysis of the repertoires was done with immunoSEQ Analyzer 3.0 and VDJTools and included basic statistics, V/J segment usage, diversity estimates, rarefaction and pairwise overlap. To estimate diversity, the Chao1, ChaoE, Efron-Thisted, Shannon and inverse Simpson indices were applied, and diversity was also estimated on datasets down-sampled to the smallest sample. Repertoire overlap was determined by strict matching of CDR3 nucleotide sequence, V gene and J gene, and Jaccard-based multidimensional scaling clustering was applied. On average, thymus samples gave hundreds of thousands of unique TCRB clonotypes, whereas blood samples gave roughly 84,000.

The sequence derives from a boy in the first two years of life with a congenital heart defect. Donor details come from another sample of the same person, matched by shared clones. Sequenced: thymocytes. The chain joins TRBV7-9 to TRBJ1-2; TRBD1 could be the D gene, as 6 bases match. The CDR3 reads as follows: CASSHIDRPNYGYTF. The DNA reads TGTGCCAGCAGCCATATCGACAGGCCGAACTATGGCTACACCTTC.